This note documents a single T cell receptor (beta chain) sequence. The participants were between roughly 18 and 90 years old and came from under 25 US areas. Profiling relied on immunoSEQ multiplex PCR, and the TCRdb table lists in-frame clones only, not all of them. Of about 260,000 clones in the sample, about 86% were seen once. The ends were cut back, 0 bases at V and 4 bases at J, with 9 bases in the middle. The CDR3 consists of 15 residues. Germline CDR1 LNHDA, CDR2 SQIVND (reference sequence). The entry originates in a study of blood T cell repertoires in COVID-19. Study information: There were acute and convalescent COVID-19 samples, and they came from the United States, Italy and Spain.

Sequencing used PBMCs or T cells enriched from blood (not recorded which). This TCR derives from a man aged 30 to 45 with acute COVID-19. The chain employs TRBV19 and TRBJ2-2; D gene uncertain. The CDR3 coding sequence is TGTGCCAGTAGTATAGATCAGATTGGCACCGGGGAGCTGTTTTTT. Translated, it gives CASSIDQIGTGELFF.